This T cell receptor beta chain appears in the sequencing data of a study of beta chain features in type 1 diabetes. Regarding the study as a whole: Shorter TCRB CDR3s, moderately but significantly so, marked every one of the four CD4+ subsets in Type 1 diabetes patients. PCR might favor shorter templates, but any such skew would affect patients and controls equally.

The CDR3 extends over 9 amino acids. Germline lookup yields CDR1 MNHEY and CDR2 SVGAGI. V dropped 8 bases and J dropped 6 bases, with 3 bases sitting between them. Note on this clone: Its antigen is currently unknown.

Isolated RNA was reverse transcribed in full, so expressed TCRB transcripts were sequenced. The repertoire was sequenced with immunoSEQ multiplex PCR; TCRdb's copy has only in-frame clones and lacks some. This sample carries 300,000 to 450,000 clones, around 10% of them seen once, and the ten largest clones take about 0.6%. The specimen was central memory CD4+ T cells from blood. The V and J genes are TRBV6-5 and TRBJ2-3; D remains ambiguous. The receptor's source is a man between 25 and 39 years old with type 1 diabetes. DNA for the CDR3: TGTGCCAGCGGGGATACGCAGTATTTT. Encoded protein: CASGDTQYF.